Listed here is a single T cell receptor beta chain. Its cognate antigen is unknown. This entry is derived from a study of identical twins. Study-wide findings and caveats: Surplus twin overlap in beta out-of-frame sequences was less pronounced.

Germline values: CDR1 MNHNS, CDR2 SASEGT. The length of the CDR3 is 19 residues. V was trimmed by 6 bases and J by 4 bases, leaving 30 bases between them. TCRdb reprocessed the 5' RACE reads with MiXCR, giving one entry per CDR3 protein. Here the sample spans about 690,000 distinct CDR3 sequences, 5.5% to 7.5% being singletons. Source material: naive T cells sorted from blood. The J gene is TRBJ2-5, the V gene TRBV6-1, with D perhaps matching TRBD2 (7 bases). This TCR was sampled from a man between 18 and 35 years old in good health. CDR3 sequence: CASSPNRGGDLFVLETQYF. The CDR3, as DNA: TGTGCCAGCAGCCCTAATAGGGGGGGAGATCTTTTTGTTCTAGAGACCCAGTACTTC.